These 32 T cell receptor beta chains were sequenced from one sample in a study of T cells in Graves' hyperthyroidism and ophthalmopathy. Amplification of TCR beta CDR3 regions used RNA as the template. Primed by the HTBI set, a first-round RT-PCR was run on the TCR CDR3. TCRdb independently ran MiXCR on the multiplex PCR reads; one entry per CDR3 protein. The repertoire includes around 620,000 distinct CDR3 sequences, under 60% of them detected once, and under 20% sits in the top ten. Sequences were obtained from peripheral blood or thyroid tissue (not recorded which). These receptors all come from an adult woman with Graves' disease, either hyperthyroidism or ophthalmopathy (not recorded which).

The chain links TRBV24-1 to TRBJ1-6; D is unresolved. The CDR3 is 13 amino acids. Germline assignment: CDR1 KGHDR and CDR2 SFDVKD. The V and J ends lost 11 bases and 9 bases respectively, with 16 bases between them. The CDR3 region is CAKSEPRASPLHF. The CDR3 nucleotides are TGTGCCAAGTCGGAGCCTCGGGCTTCACCCCTCCACTTT.

Notes on this clonotype: A read error is likely, as this CDR3 ends without the conserved phenylalanine or tryptophan. Because the CDR3's place on the DNA is in doubt, the DNA is left out and the CDR3 is given as listed by TCRdb. V and J are TRBV7-2 and TRBJ1-6; the table calls TRBD1, which could not be checked here. 11 amino acids form the CDR3, both terminal residues included. Germline loops: CDR1 SGHTA, CDR2 FQGNSA. CDR3 region: CASSKFRDTIY.

This clonotype was seen ten or more times. The chain links TRBV5-6 to TRBJ2-2; D call uncertain. CDR3 length: 14 amino acids. Germline V gene sequence: CDR1 SGHDT, CDR2 YYEEEE. The ends were cut back, 2 bases at V and 6 bases at J, with 11 bases in the middle. CDR3 sequence reads: CASSFWEGPGELFF. DNA of the CDR3: TGTGCCAGCAGCTTTTGGGAAGGCCCCGGGGAGCTGTTTTTT.

V gene TRBV5-1 combines with J gene TRBJ2-3; 10 bases agree with TRBD1. Germline-derived CDR1 and CDR2 are SGHRS and YFSETQ. The trim removed 4 bases at V and 4 bases at J, leaving 6 bases unmatched. The CDR3 sequence is 15 residues long. CDR3 sequence: CASSGRTGGPDTQYF. CDR3 DNA sequence: TGCGCCAGCAGCGGACGGACAGGGGGACCAGATACGCAGTATTTT.

As DNA, the CDR3 is TGCGCCAGCAGTTACCTGGGACAGGCCTACGAGCAGTACTTC. Protein product: CASSYLGQAYEQYF. The chain combines TRBV5-1 with TRBJ2-7, with 8 bases matching TRBD1. V dropped 5 bases and J dropped 2; count of bases not matched to a gene: 6. The CDR3 sequence is 14 residues long. Germline assignment: CDR1 SGHRS and CDR2 YFSETQ.

This chain connects TRBV10-3 to TRBJ1-6; the match to TRBD1 covers 10 bases. The CDR3 covers 16 residues. V dropped 2 bases and J dropped 9; count of bases not matched to a gene: 7. CDR1 is ENHRY and CDR2 is SYGVKD in the germline V gene. The CDR3 reads CAISEARGQGGSPLHF. The DNA for the CDR3 is TGTGCCATCAGTGAGGCGAGAGGACAGGGGGGTTCACCCCTCCACTTT.

The chain uses TRBV7-6 and TRBJ2-6; a weak D match, TRBD1 (5 bases). V lost 0 bases, J lost 4 bases, and 7 bases lay in between. This CDR3 comprises 15 residues. CDR1 and CDR2 (germline): SGHVS, FNYEAQ. The CDR3 nucleotides are TGTGCCAGCAGCTTAGCGGGGCCCGGGGCCAACGTCCTGACTTTC. It codes for CASSLAGPGANVLTF. The full variable domain, its missing parts supplied by reference TRBV7-6 and TRBJ2-6, is GAGVSQSPRYKVTKRGQDVALRCDPISGHVSLYWYRQALGQGPEFLTYFNYEAQQDKSGLPNDRFSAERPEGSISTLTIQRTEQRDSAMYRCASSLAGPGANVLTFGAGSRLTVL.

The rearrangement uses TRBV20-1 and TRBJ2-3, with 8 bases aligning to TRBD2. V lost 4 bases and J lost 3; bases outside the gene matches: 6. CDR1 DFQATT and CDR2 SNEGSKA come from the germline V gene (reference sequence). The CDR3 runs 14 residues. The CDR3 sequence: CSAIIAGLTDTQYF. The CDR3 DNA reads TGCAGTGCTATAATAGCGGGATTAACAGATACGCAGTATTTT.

This clonotype was counted only a few times. This sequence joins TRBV9 and TRBJ2-3; TRBD2 matches at 7 bases. Per germline, CDR1 SGDLS and CDR2 YYNGEE. The V gene end was trimmed by 3 bases and the J gene end by 2 bases; junction bases not matched to a gene: 3. The CDR3 runs to 14 residues. The CDR3 spells CASSGRDYTDTQYF. The CDR3, as DNA: TGTGCCAGCAGCGGACGGGACTACACAGATACGCAGTATTTT.

The V gene is TRBV9, the J gene TRBJ2-4; 8 bases agree with TRBD2. The germline V gene has CDR1 SGDLS and CDR2 YYNGEE. Germline trimming cut 4 bases from V and 7 bases from J; bases unmatched to any gene: 13. The CDR3 has 16 amino acids. The CDR3 region has the DNA TGTGCCAGCAGCCCCCGGGGCCAGGGCGGGGGGAACATTCAGTACTTC. It codes for CASSPRGQGGGNIQYF. Together with reference TRBV9 and TRBJ2-4, the CDR3 gives the full variable domain: DSGVTQTPKHLITATGQRVTLRCSPRSGDLSVYWYQQSLDQGLQFLIQYYNGEERAKGNILERFSAQQFPDLHSELNLSSLELGDSALYFCASSPRGQGGGNIQYFGAGTRLSVL.

This clonotype was picked up many times. This chain uses TRBV27 with TRBJ1-4; D is uncertain. The germline V gene encodes CDR1 MNHEY and CDR2 SMNVEV (reference sequence). The CDR3 is made up of 14 amino acids. Deletions cut 3 bases from V and 0 bases from J, with 5 bases between. CDR3 residues: CASSFGSTNEKLFF. In nucleotides, the CDR3 is TGTGCCAGCAGTTTCGGGTCAACTAATGAAAAACTGTTTTTT.

This clonotype occurred once. The chain uses TRBV7-8 and TRBJ1-5; the D gene is possibly TRBD1 (5 bases). Trimming took off 5 bases at V and 12 bases at J, with 23 bases between the two ends. Germline values: CDR1 SGHVS, CDR2 FQNEAQ. The CDR3 is made up of 15 amino acids. The CDR3 nucleotides read TGTGCCAGCAGCCAAGACCCTGTTGATGGGGGAGGCCAGCATTTT. Its protein is CASSQDPVDGGGQHF.

The V call is TRBV7-2, the J call TRBJ1-2; D call uncertain. CDR1 and CDR2 from the germline V gene are SGHTA and FQGNSA. Trimming stripped 1 base from V and 7 bases from J, with 13 bases between. The CDR3 is made up of 14 amino acids. This CDR3 reads CASSLGGVIGGYTF. Here the CDR3 DNA reads TGTGCCAGCAGCTTAGGTGGCGTCATAGGTGGCTACACCTTC.

The rearrangement uses TRBV10-3 and TRBJ2-7; TRBD2 matches at 12 bases. Germline V lookup: CDR1 ENHRY, CDR2 SYGVKD. The CDR3 loop spans 13 amino acids. Unmatched junction bases numbered 4, after V lost 10 bases and J lost 3 bases. CDR3 nucleotide sequence: TGTGCCACAGAGGGACTAGCGGGCTACGAGCAGTACTTC. The encoded protein is CATEGLAGYEQYF.

The rearrangement joins TRBV7-6 to TRBJ2-7; weak D call: TRBD2 (6 bases). The CDR3 sequence is 16 residues long. Germline V CDR1 and CDR2: SGHVS, FNYEAQ. The V end lost 0 bases, the J end lost 2 bases, and 14 bases lay between the germline ends. The CDR3 DNA sequence: TGTGCCAGCAGCTTAGCGCCAGGTAGCGGCCCCTACGAGCAGTACTTC. Protein sequence: CASSLAPGSGPYEQYF.

This clonotype was picked up one time. No DNA is shown, since the ends of the CDR3 on it are uncertain; the CDR3 is the one TCRdb lists. The chain couples TRBV10-3 to TRBJ2-2. Termini included, the CDR3 measures 14 amino acids. The germline gives CDR1 ENHRY, CDR2 SYGVKD. CDR3 sequence: CAISDVKVTGSCFF.

The V and J genes are TRBV10-3 and TRBJ1-2; TRBD1 is a possible D gene (5 bases). Germline CDR1 reads ENHRY; CDR2 reads SYGVKD. The CDR3 has 17 amino acids. Trimming took 0 bases from V and 8 from J, leaving 22 bases between them. CDR3 DNA sequence: TGTGCCATCAGTGAGTCGAGAGGGACGGCCCTCAGCGGGGGCTACACCTTC. Translating gives CAISESRGTALSGGYTF.

This clonotype was detected ten times or more. This chain joins TRBV6-5 and TRBJ1-5; no reliable D call. In germline, CDR1 is MNHEY, CDR2 SVGAGI. Between the trimmed V and J ends, which lost 6 bases and 1 base, there was a span of 13 bases. The CDR3 is 15 residues long. The CDR3: CASRTKGGSNQPQHF. The CDR3 nucleotides read TGTGCCAGCAGAACAAAGGGTGGGAGCAATCAGCCCCAGCATTTT.

This clonotype occurred many times. V usage is TRBV19 and J usage is TRBJ2-6; possible D gene TRBD2, 5 bases. Germline CDR1 reads LNHDA; CDR2 reads SQIVND (reference sequence). Trimming shortened V by 2 bases and J by 0 bases, and 8 bases separated the two germline ends. CDR3 length: 16 amino acids. This chain's CDR3 is CASSINEGSGANVLTF. CDR3 sequence (DNA): TGTGCCAGTAGTATAAATGAGGGCTCTGGGGCCAACGTCCTGACTTTC.

The V call is TRBV4-1, the J call TRBJ1-1, with 7 bases identical to TRBD1. Germline loops: CDR1 MGHRA, CDR2 YSYEKL. The ends lost 3 bases at V and 6 bases at J; junction bases unmatched: 7. CDR3 length: 14 amino acids. DNA for the CDR3: TGCGCCAGCAGCCACAGGGGACAGAAGTCTGAAGCTTTCTTT. Its protein product is CASSHRGQKSEAFF.

The sample holds many counts of this clonotype. V gene TRBV7-2 combines with J gene TRBJ1-5, with 9 positions matching TRBD1. CDR1 is SGHTA, CDR2 FQGNSA, per germline. This CDR3 has 14 amino acids. The trim removed 5 bases at V and 7 bases at J, leaving 6 bases unmatched. CDR3 in DNA: TGTGCCAGCAGCCAGGGACAGGGTAGACAGCCCCAGCATTTT. Translation: CASSQGQGRQPQHF. Based on the CDR3 plus reference TRBV7-2 and TRBJ1-5, the full variable domain is GAGVSQSPSNKVTEKGKDVELRCDPISGHTALYWYRQSLGQGLEFLIYFQGNSAPDKSGLPSDRFSAERTGGSVSTLTIQRTQQEDSAVYLCASSQGQGRQPQHFGDGTRLSIL.

Notes on this clonotype: A read error is likely, as this CDR3 ends without the conserved phenylalanine or tryptophan. V usage is TRBV29-1 and J usage is TRBJ1-1; D not certain. Germline assignment: CDR1 SQVTM and CDR2 ANQGSEA. This CDR3 has 11 residues. Trimming removed 3 bases from V and 0 bases from J, with 2 bases in between. The CDR3 is CSVELNTEAFL. CDR3 sequence (DNA): TGCAGCGTTGAGCTGAACACTGAAGCTTTCCTT.

This clonotype occurred many times. The chain couples TRBV7-9 to TRBJ1-1; 8 bases line up with TRBD1. This CDR3 region has 14 residues. V lost 3 bases to trimming and J lost 4 bases; unmatched junction nucleotides: 4. Germline values: CDR1 SEHNR, CDR2 FQNEAQ (reference sequence). CDR3 nucleotide sequence: TGTGCCAGCAGCTTGGGACAGGCGGTCACTGAAGCTTTCTTT. The encoded protein is CASSLGQAVTEAFF.

This clonotype was observed many times. The chain uses TRBV6-2 or TRBV6-3 and TRBJ2-7; D might be TRBD1 (7 bases). This CDR3 is 14 amino acids long. Germline CDR1 and CDR2: MNHEY and SVGEGT. V lost 1 base and J 5 bases, leaving 12 bases between the germline ends. The CDR3 sequence is CASSYLGRGDEQYF. In nucleotides, the CDR3 is TGTGCCAGCAGTTACTTGGGCAGGGGGGACGAGCAGTACTTC.

With respect to this clonotype: Its ends do not fully match the called genes, so a read error is possible. This chain uses TRBV2 with TRBJ2-7; D call uncertain. The germline CDR1 and CDR2 sequences are SNHLY and FYNNEI. This CDR3 is built from 12 residues. The CDR3 nucleotides are TGTGCCATCAGTGAGGACGACGATAAGCAGTACTTC. Amino acid sequence: CAISEDDDKQYF.

This chain connects TRBV7-9 to TRBJ2-5, with D possibly being TRBD2 (5 bases). The CDR3 covers 15 residues. Germline V gene sequence: CDR1 SEHNR, CDR2 FQNEAQ (reference sequence). V gave up 5 bases and J gave up 3 bases, with 16 bases separating them. In DNA, the CDR3 is TGTGCCAGCAGCCCCTCTGGAGCGGTAGAAGAGACCCAGTACTTC. This translates into CASSPSGAVEETQYF.

This clonotype was counted ten times or more. V gene TRBV5-1 combines with J gene TRBJ1-1; TRBD1 aligns across 8 bases. Germline V gene sequence: CDR1 SGHRS, CDR2 YFSETQ. This CDR3 spans 13 amino acids. Unmatched junction bases numbered 8, after V lost 7 bases and J lost 6 bases. CDR3 bases: TGCGCCAGCGCTGACAGGGGAACCGCTGAAGCTTTCTTT. This sequence encodes CASADRGTAEAFF. Combining the CDR3 with reference TRBV5-1 and TRBJ1-1 gives the whole variable domain KAGVTQTPRYLIKTRGQQVTLSCSPISGHRSVSWYQQTPGQGLQFLFEYFSETQRNKGNFPGRFSGRQFSNSRSEMNVSTLELGDSALYLCASADRGTAEAFFGQGTRLTVV.

Details on this clonotype: This may be a read error, as it is one base from a much larger clone. The final CDR3 position lacks the conserved phenylalanine or tryptophan, pointing to a likely read error. The DNA for the CDR3 is TGTGCCAGCAGCTTAGCGAGCGGCAGGATGACTGAAGCTTTCCTT. Translation: CASSLASGRMTEAFL. This chain connects TRBV7-2 to TRBJ1-1; D unresolved. The length of the CDR3 is 15 residues. Trimming left V 0 bases short and J 5 bases short, with 13 bases between. Germline CDR1 and CDR2: SGHTA and FQGNSA.

Concerning this clonotype itself: An end of the junction does not agree with germline; a read error may underlie this. J is TRBJ2-5 and V is TRBV10-3; 7 nucleotides align to TRBD2. The germline V gene encodes CDR1 ENHRY and CDR2 SYGVKD. The CDR3 length is 14 residues. CDR3 amino acids: CASSRPQRGETQYF. The CDR3 nucleotides read TGTGCCAGCAGTCGACCTCAGCGGGGAGAGACCCAGTACTTC.

On this clonotype: At one end the junction does not follow the germline gene, possibly because of a read error. V is TRBV10-3 and J is TRBJ2-7, with 7 bases aligning to TRBD2. The germline V gene encodes CDR1 ENHRY and CDR2 SYGVKD. The CDR3 extends over 13 amino acids. The CDR3 DNA sequence: TGTGCCAGGAGTTACGGGACTACCTACGAGCGGTACTTC. The encoded protein is CARSYGTTYERYF.

V gene TRBV20-1 combines with J gene TRBJ1-6; D ambiguous. The germline V gene has CDR1 DFQATT and CDR2 SNEGSKA (reference sequence). The germline V and J ends were trimmed by 7 bases and 10 bases, with 17 bases remaining between them. The CDR3 sequence is 13 residues long. The CDR3: CSVGTTSGSPLHF. The CDR3 region has the DNA TGCAGTGTTGGTACAACTTCGGGATCACCCCTCCACTTT.

The CDR3, as DNA: TGTGCCATCATGGGGGGGATGATGGAGACCCAGTACTTC. Its translation: CAIMGGMMETQYF. The gene calls are TRBV10-3 and TRBJ2-5; TRBD2 matches 7 bases. Germline-derived CDR1 and CDR2 are ENHRY and SYGVKD. This CDR3 has 13 residues. The V gene end was trimmed by 7 bases and the J gene end by 5 bases; junction bases not matched to a gene: 7.